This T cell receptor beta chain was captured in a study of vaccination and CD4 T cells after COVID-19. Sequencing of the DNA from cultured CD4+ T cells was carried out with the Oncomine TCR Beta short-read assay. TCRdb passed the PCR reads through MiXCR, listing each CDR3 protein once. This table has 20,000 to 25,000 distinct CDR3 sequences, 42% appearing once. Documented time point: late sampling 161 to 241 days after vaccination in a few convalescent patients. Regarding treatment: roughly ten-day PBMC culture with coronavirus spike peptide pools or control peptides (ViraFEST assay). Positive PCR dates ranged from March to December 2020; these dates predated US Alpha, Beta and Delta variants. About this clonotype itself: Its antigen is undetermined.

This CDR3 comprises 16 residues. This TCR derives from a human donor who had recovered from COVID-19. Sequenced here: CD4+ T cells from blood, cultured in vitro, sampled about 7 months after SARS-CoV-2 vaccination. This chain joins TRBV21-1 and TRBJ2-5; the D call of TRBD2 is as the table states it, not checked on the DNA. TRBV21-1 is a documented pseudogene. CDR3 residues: CASSRLEREEGETQYF. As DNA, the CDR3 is TGTGCCAGCAGCAGACTTGAGCGGGAGGAGGGGGAGACCCAGTACTTC.